Shown below are 27 T cell receptor beta chains from a single sample sequenced in a study of cytomegalovirus exposure and HLA in healthy donors. The protocol was immunoSEQ multiplex PCR, while the TCRdb copy is restricted to in-frame clones and leaves out a portion. Of about 330,000 clones in the sample, 87% were seen once. Specimen: PBMCs. These receptors all stem from a woman in her 30s in good health and CMV-seropositive.

The CDR3 DNA sequence: TGTGCCAGCAGTGACTCGATTTTATTGGAGACAGGGAACACCTACGAGCAGTACTTC. As protein: CASSDSILLETGNTYEQYF. This chain links TRBV6-4 with TRBJ2-7, with TRBD1 matching 7 bases. Unmatched junction bases numbered 16, after V lost 0 bases and J lost 2 bases. The CDR3 extends over 19 amino acids. Germline lookup yields CDR1 MRHNA and CDR2 SNTAGT.

V usage is TRBV2 and J usage is TRBJ1-5; no clear D gene. Trimming took off 3 bases at V and 2 bases at J, with 11 bases between the two ends. Germline V gene lookup returns CDR1 SNHLY and CDR2 FYNNEI. The CDR3 is 15 amino acids. The CDR3 reads CASSDWEGGNQPQHF. In DNA form, the CDR3 reads TGTGCCAGCAGTGACTGGGAGGGTGGCAATCAGCCCCAGCATTTT.

This chain links TRBV5-1 with TRBJ1-1; D remains unclear. The length of the CDR3 is 14 residues. Germline CDR1 and CDR2: SGHRS and YFSETQ. V was cut by 4 bases and J by 4 bases, with 14 bases left in between. CDR3 nucleotides: TGCGCCAGCAGCCTCCGGGAGGGTGCCACTGAAGCTTTCTTT. It is translated as CASSLREGATEAFF.

This chain joins TRBV7-9 and TRBJ2-1; TRBD2 is a possible D gene (6 bases). Per the germline V gene, CDR1 is SEHNR and CDR2 is FQNEAQ (reference sequence). The CDR3 contains 16 residues. Trimming pared 5 bases from V and 1 base from J, leaving 15 bases between. The DNA of the CDR3 is TGTGCCAGCAGCGGTAGCGGAACCCATTCCTACAATGAGCAGTTCTTC. Encoded protein: CASSGSGTHSYNEQFF.

The gene calls are TRBV29-1 and TRBJ2-4; 9 bases agree with TRBD1. CDR1 and CDR2 from the germline V gene are SQVTM and ANQGSEA. V dropped 7 bases and J dropped 2; count of bases not matched to a gene: 6. The CDR3 sequence is 14 residues long. CDR3 protein: CSAADRGTKNIQYF. DNA for the CDR3: TGCAGCGCCGCGGACAGGGGTACCAAAAACATTCAGTACTTC.

The chain joins TRBV9 to TRBJ2-5, with a possible D match to TRBD2 (5 bases). Germline V CDR1 and CDR2: SGDLS, YYNGEE. The CDR3 has 16 residues. The V end lost 2 bases, the J end lost 3 bases, and 17 bases lay between the germline ends. The CDR3 region has the DNA TGTGCCAGCAGCGTTGGTCTCCGGGGTGACGAAGAGACCCAGTACTTC. Translation gives CASSVGLRGDEETQYF.

V gene TRBV29-1 combines with J gene TRBJ1-4; D unresolved. The CDR3 covers 14 residues. V was trimmed by 4 bases and J by 4 bases, leaving 13 bases between them. Germline assignment: CDR1 SQVTM and CDR2 ANQGSEA. The CDR3, as DNA: TGCAGCGTTGGTCAAGGGTCGTATAATGAAAAACTGTTTTTT. Encoded protein: CSVGQGSYNEKLFF. Looking up the rest from reference TRBV29-1 and TRBJ1-4 gives the full variable domain: SAVISQKPSRDICQRGTSLTIQCQVDSQVTMMFWYRQQPGQSLTLIATANQGSEATYESGFVIDKFPISRPNLTFSTLTVSNMSPEDSSIYLCSVGQGSYNEKLFFGSGTQLSVL.

The chain is built from TRBV15 and TRBJ2-7; 7 bases agree with TRBD1. Germline loops: CDR1 LNHNV, CDR2 YYDKDF (reference sequence). There are 14 residues in the CDR3. With V trimmed by 5 bases and J by 3 bases, 7 bases remained unmatched. The CDR3 loop is CATSETGVDYEQYF. The DNA for the CDR3 is TGTGCCACCAGCGAAACAGGGGTTGACTACGAGCAGTACTTC.

The chain has TRBV11-2 and TRBJ1-1; TRBD1 matches 8 bases. Per the germline V gene, CDR1 is SGHAT and CDR2 is FQNNGV. Trimming removed 2 bases from V and 7 bases from J; junction bases left unmatched: 15. The CDR3 has 17 amino acids. This CDR3 reads CASSLRPGGQGQVEAFF. As DNA, the CDR3 is TGTGCCAGCAGCTTACGCCCCGGAGGACAGGGCCAGGTTGAAGCTTTCTTT.

This clone showed up just a few times. The CDR3 coding sequence is TGTGCCAGCAATCGAGCCCGGCAGGGTGGAAGTTCACCCCTCCACTTT. It encodes CASNRARQGGSSPLHF. V and J are TRBV2 and TRBJ1-6; perhaps TRBD1 as D (5 bases). Germline CDR1 SNHLY, CDR2 FYNNEI. Trimming cost V 7 bases and J 9 bases, with 22 bases left between them. The length of the CDR3 is 16 residues. Supplemented by reference TRBV2 and TRBJ1-6, the full variable domain reads EPEVTQTPSHQVTQMGQEVILRCVPISNHLYFYWYRQILGQKVEFLVSFYNNEISEKSEIFDDQFSVERPDGSNFTLKIRSTKLEDSAMYFCASNRARQGGSSPLHFGNGTRLTVT.

V and J are TRBV12-5 and TRBJ1-1, with a weak D call TRBD1 (6 bases). Per the germline V gene, CDR1 is LGHNT and CDR2 is FRNRAP. V shed 6 bases and J shed 0 bases, with 17 bases lying between them. The CDR3 contains 16 residues. CDR3 coding DNA: TGTGCTAGTGGCCTTCAATTGGCAGGGGTGAACACTGAAGCTTTCTTT. Its protein product is CASGLQLAGVNTEAFF.

V usage is TRBV15 and J usage is TRBJ2-3; 8 bases match TRBD2. Germline-derived CDR1 and CDR2 are LNHNV and YYDKDF (reference sequence). This CDR3 comprises 16 residues. After removal of 9 bases from V and 0 bases from J, the junction contained 11 bases not matched to a gene. The CDR3 DNA reads as TGTGCCACAAGAAATGGAGCGGGGGTGAGCACAGATACGCAGTATTTT. This codes for CATRNGAGVSTDTQYF. The entire variable domain, with the rest obtained from reference TRBV15 and TRBJ2-3, is as follows: DAMVIQNPRYQVTQFGKPVTLSCSQTLNHNVMYWYQQKSSQAPKLLFHYYDKDFNNEADTPDNFQSRRPNTSFCFLDIRSPGLGDTAMYLCATRNGAGVSTDTQYFGPGTRLTVL.

For the CDR3, the DNA is TGTGCCAGCAGCGCGGCGGGGGGCGGGAACGAGCAGTACTTC. Encoded protein: CASSAAGGGNEQYF. The chain is built from TRBV28 and TRBJ2-7, with 8 positions matching TRBD2. Germline CDR1 is MDHEN and CDR2 is SYDVKM. This CDR3 region has 14 residues. Losses at the gene ends were 6 bases for V and 5 bases for J; bases not matched to a gene: 9.

The chain joins TRBV6-5 to TRBJ1-1, with a tentative D call TRBD1 (5 bases). Germline V gene data show CDR1 as MNHEY and CDR2 as SVGAGI. V lost 2 bases to trimming and J lost 1 base, with 14 bases between them. This CDR3 region has 16 residues. This CDR3 reads CASSYPRQRSNTEAFF. In nucleotides, the CDR3 is TGTGCCAGCAGTTACCCGCGACAGCGATCGAACACTGAAGCTTTCTTT.

This chain uses TRBV6-5 with TRBJ2-7; D ambiguous. V was pared by 2 bases and J by 2 bases, with 13 bases between. The CDR3 has 15 amino acids. CDR1 is MNHEY and CDR2 is SVGAGI in the germline V gene. CDR3 DNA: TGTGCCAGCAGTTACGGCCGGTCCAGAGCCTACGAGCAGTACTTC. Translated: CASSYGRSRAYEQYF.

The CDR3 region has the DNA TGTGCCAGCAGCTCCTCAGGGGCGAGAAGCACAGATACGCAGTATTTT. Encoded protein: CASSSSGARSTDTQYF. V and J are TRBV5-5 and TRBJ2-3; D possibly corresponds to TRBD1 (6 bases). Germline CDR1 is SGHKS and CDR2 is YYEKEE (reference sequence). The CDR3 has 16 residues. The V gene lost 3 bases and the J gene lost 0 bases, with 14 bases spanning the gap.

The chain is built from TRBV4-1 and TRBJ2-1; D is unclear. V was cut by 3 bases and J by 6 bases, with 12 bases left in between. CDR3 length: 14 residues. CDR1 and CDR2 (germline): MGHRA, YSYEKL. The CDR3 region is CASSHPPQGNEQFF. The DNA of the CDR3 is TGCGCCAGCAGCCACCCCCCCCAAGGCAATGAGCAGTTCTTC.

J is TRBJ1-2 and V is TRBV28, with unresolved D. Germline V gene sequence: CDR1 MDHEN, CDR2 SYDVKM. V dropped 6 bases and J dropped 0 bases, with 11 bases sitting between them. The CDR3 is made up of 14 amino acids. The CDR3 DNA is TGTGCCAGCAGCCCAGCGAGAGCTAACTATGGCTACACCTTC. It translates to CASSPARANYGYTF.

The J gene is TRBJ1-5, the V gene TRBV13, with TRBD1 matching over 10 bases. The germline V gene has CDR1 PRHDT and CDR2 FYEKMQ (reference sequence). V lost 5 bases, J lost 4 bases, and 5 bases stayed unmatched. CDR3 length: 15 amino acids. The chain's CDR3 is CASSIRTGGNQPQHF. The CDR3 DNA reads as TGTGCCAGCAGCATACGGACAGGGGGGAATCAGCCCCAGCATTTT.

The gene calls are TRBV29-1 and TRBJ1-2; a possible D gene is TRBD1 (5 bases). The germline CDR1 and CDR2 sequences are SQVTM and ANQGSEA. V was trimmed by 1 base and J by 3 bases, leaving 12 bases between them. This CDR3 has 14 amino acids. The CDR3 DNA reads as TGCAGCGTTGAAGGAGGTGACAGTGACTATGGCTACACCTTC. Translating gives CSVEGGDSDYGYTF.

The chain joins TRBV2 to TRBJ2-1; D gene uncertain. V lost 4 bases, J lost 7 bases, and 2 bases lay in between. CDR1 is SNHLY, CDR2 FYNNEI, per germline. The CDR3 has 10 amino acids. The CDR3 loop reads CASSANEQFF. The CDR3 DNA is TGTGCCAGCAGTGCGAATGAGCAGTTCTTC.

This sequence joins TRBV11-2 and TRBJ2-7; possibly TRBD1 or TRBD2 for D (5 bases each). V gave up 1 base and J gave up 0 bases, with 10 bases separating them. The CDR3 runs to 15 residues. Germline-derived CDR1 and CDR2 are SGHAT and FQNNGV. In DNA, the CDR3 is TGTGCCAGCAGCTTAGGGGGGTCCCTCTCCTACGAGCAGTACTTC. This encodes CASSLGGSLSYEQYF.

J is TRBJ1-6 and V is TRBV4-2; no firm D call. The germline CDR1 and CDR2 sequences are LGHNA and YNFKEQ. Deletions cut 8 bases from V and 8 bases from J, with 19 bases between. There are 15 residues in the CDR3. CDR3 protein: CASQTRWLEDSPLHF. The CDR3 coding sequence is TGTGCCAGCCAGACAAGGTGGTTGGAGGATTCACCCCTCCACTTT.

In DNA, the CDR3 is TGTGCCAGCAGCTTGGGTCAACAGGGTGGGAATTCACCCCTCCACTTT. Its translation: CASSLGQQGGNSPLHF. The chain has TRBV5-5 and TRBJ1-6; perhaps TRBD1 as D (6 bases). CDR3 length: 16 amino acids. Trimming cost V 0 bases and J 7 bases, with 14 bases left between them. Germline values: CDR1 SGHKS, CDR2 YYEKEE (reference sequence).

This clone occurred a few times. In DNA, the CDR3 is TGTGCCAGCAGTTTTACCGGACCCTACGAGCAGTACTTC. Translation gives CASSFTGPYEQYF. The V gene is TRBV5-6, the J gene TRBJ2-7; D ambiguous. This CDR3 is built from 13 residues. V lost 5 bases and J lost 2, with 11 bases in between. In germline, CDR1 is SGHDT, CDR2 YYEEEE.

The chain is built from TRBV18 and TRBJ1-2; D unclear. The germline gives CDR1 KGHSH, CDR2 LQKENI. This CDR3 has 15 amino acids. Trimming cost V 3 bases and J 2 bases, with 13 bases left between them. The DNA of the CDR3 is TGTGCCAGCTCACCCGTTATTTCTGAGAACTATGGCTACACCTTC. Protein: CASSPVISENYGYTF.

The genes are TRBV11-2 and TRBJ2-1; TRBD2 matches at 12 bases. Germline values: CDR1 SGHAT, CDR2 FQNNGV. J lost 6 bases, V lost 3 bases, and 3 bases had no gene match. There are 15 residues in the CDR3. DNA of the CDR3: TGTGCCAGCAGCTTCGGACTAGCGGGGCCCAATGAGCAGTTCTTC. It encodes CASSFGLAGPNEQFF. Together with reference TRBV11-2 and TRBJ2-1, the CDR3 gives the full variable domain: EAGVAQSPRYKIIEKRQSVAFWCNPISGHATLYWYQQILGQGPKLLIQFQNNGVVDDSQLPKDRFSAERLKGVDSTLKIQPAKLEDSAVYLCASSFGLAGPNEQFFGPGTRLTVL.